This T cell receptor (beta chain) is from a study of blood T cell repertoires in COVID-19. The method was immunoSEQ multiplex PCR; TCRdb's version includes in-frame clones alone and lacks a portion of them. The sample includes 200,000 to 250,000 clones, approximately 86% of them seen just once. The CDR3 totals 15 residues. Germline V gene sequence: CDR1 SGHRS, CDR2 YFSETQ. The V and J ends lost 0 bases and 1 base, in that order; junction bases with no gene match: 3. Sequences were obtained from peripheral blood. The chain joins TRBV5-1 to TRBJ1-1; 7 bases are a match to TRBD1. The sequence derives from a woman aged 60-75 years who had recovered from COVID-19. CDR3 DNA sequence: TGCGCCAGCAGCTTGGGAGCAGGGGGGAACACTGAAGCTTTCTTT. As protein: CASSLGAGGNTEAFF.